This is a list of T cell receptor beta chains from one sample in a study of shared clonotypes between healthy human individuals. Clones were read by immunoSEQ multiplex PCR, and TCRdb kept only the in-frame ones, dropping some. In the table there are about 2,200,000 clones, 85% to 95% of which are singletons. Sequencing was performed on naive CD8+ T cells from PBMCs. The receptors shown here come from a man younger than 35 in good health. Some clones in this sample may be carry-over from other donors' samples. The CDR3 runs from the conserved cysteine through the conserved F or W. The D gene is left open where the match is weak. Only part of the rows carry a size: once, few, many, or a class if the clone is expanded.

j_gene	d_gene	abundance	v_gene	CDR3nt	CDR3aa
TRBJ2-1	TRBD2	once	TRBV2	TGTGCCAGCAGTGGGGGGACTAGCGGGATCCCCTACAATGAGCAGTTCTTC	CASSGGTSGIPYNEQFF
TRBJ2-7	.	.	TRBV6-1	TGTGCCAGCACGGGACCCACTTGGGGGGACGAGCAGTACTTC	CASTGPTWGDEQYF
TRBJ1-2	.	once	TRBV14	TGTGCCAGCAGCCAAGCTCGAAGGGGCCATGGCTACACCTTC	CASSQARRGHGYTF
TRBJ2-7	.	.	TRBV27	TGTGCCAGCAGTAGAGGGTCCTACGAGCAGTACTTC	CASSRGSYEQYF
TRBJ2-2	TRBD2	.	TRBV4-1	TGCGCCAGCAGCCAAGAAGGGCCTACTAGCGAGGGCACCGGGGAGCTGTTTTTT	CASSQEGPTSEGTGELFF
TRBJ2-1	.	.	TRBV10-2	TGCGCCAGCAGTGAGCATGAGCAGTTCTTC	CASSEHEQFF
TRBJ2-1	.	.	TRBV7-2	TGTGCCAGCAGCTTCGGTCTAGCAAATGAGCAGTTCTTC	CASSFGLANEQFF
TRBJ1-2	.	.	TRBV25-1	TGTGCCAGCAGTGCTCCCGGGACGGATGGCTACACCTTC	CASSAPGTDGYTF
TRBJ1-4	.	.	TRBV5-6	TGTGCCAGCAGCTTGACTCTGGGACTGGGAGAAAAACTGTTTTTT	CASSLTLGLGEKLFF
TRBJ1-2	TRBD1	.	TRBV19	TGTGCCAGTAGTACTCAGGGGGCGAGCTATGGCTACACCTTC	CASSTQGASYGYTF
TRBJ2-1	.	.	TRBV13	TGTGCCAGCAGCTTAGGCCGGGGACCGTCAGGCGATGAGCAGTTCTTC	CASSLGRGPSGDEQFF
TRBJ1-1	.	.	TRBV4-3	TGCGCCAGCAGCCAATTCCACGTGGAGGCGGGCACTGAAGCTTTCTTT	CASSQFHVEAGTEAFF
TRBJ2-3	TRBD2	.	TRBV27	TGTGCCAGCAGTTGGGATCCGGGAGGGACAGATACGCAGTATTTT	CASSWDPGGTDTQYF
TRBJ1-5	.	.	TRBV12-5	TGTGCTAGTGGTTTGGACGGTCAGCCCCAGCATTTT	CASGLDGQPQHF
TRBJ2-2	TRBD2	.	TRBV27	TGTGCCAGCAGTTTTTCAAGCGGGAGTTTCACCGGGGAGCTGTTTTTT	CASSFSSGSFTGELFF
TRBJ2-7	.	.	TRBV4-2	TGTGCCAGCAGCCAAGTAGATCGAGCGGGTGAGACCTACGAGCAGTACTTC	CASSQVDRAGETYEQYF
TRBJ2-3	.	once	TRBV28	TGTGCCAGCAGCCGATGGACAGATACGCAGTATTTT	CASSRWTDTQYF
TRBJ2-7	.	.	TRBV27	TGTGCCAGCAGTTCTATTAACGGGGGCGAGCAGTACTTC	CASSSINGGEQYF
TRBJ1-1	TRBD1	once	TRBV28	TGTGCCAGCAGTACCGGTCCCGGGACAGGGGGCACTGAAGCTTTCTTT	CASSTGPGTGGTEAFF
TRBJ2-5	.	.	TRBV7-3	TGTGCCAGCAGCTCCCGGTCCGGGACCCCAGAGACCCAGTACTTC	CASSSRSGTPETQYF
TRBJ2-1	.	.	TRBV28	TGTGCCAGCAGTGCCCTCTTTTACAATGAGCAGTTCTTC	CASSALFYNEQFF
TRBJ1-3	TRBD1	.	TRBV6-5	TGTGCCAGCAGCTCACAGGGGAGAGCTGGAAACACCATATATTTT	CASSSQGRAGNTIYF
TRBJ1-4	.	.	TRBV19	TGTGCCAGTAGGCGGGACGCCAGGGGTGAAAAACTGTTTTTT	CASRRDARGEKLFF
TRBJ1-4	.	.	TRBV28	TGTGCCAGCAGTTTGTCTCAGGGGACGAAACTGTTTTTT	CASSLSQGTKLFF